This TCR beta chain was observed in a study of blood T cell repertoires in COVID-19. Whole-study context: COVID-19 samples from acute and convalescent phases originated in the United States, Italy and Spain.

Methods used by the authors: Amplification from reference gene primers served as the basis for estimated nucleated cell counts. This table comes from immunoSEQ multiplex PCR, and its TCRdb copy is limited to in-frame clones, with some not included. V and J calls and clone size follow that table, whereas D and trimming were derived from the DNA. Counted here are some 220,000 clones, around 80% occurring once; the ten biggest clones make up over 10%. V dropped 3 bases and J dropped 2 bases, with 10 bases sitting between them. Germline V lookup: CDR1 LNHDA, CDR2 SQIVND (reference sequence). The CDR3 has 14 amino acids.

The rearrangement joins TRBV19 to TRBJ2-5, with a possible D match to TRBD1 (5 bases). The sequence was collected from a human donor in a cohort sampled during active COVID-19. Sample: peripheral blood. In DNA, the CDR3 is TGTGCCAGTAGTATGAGACAGTTTCAAGAGACCCAGTACTTC. It specifies CASSMRQFQETQYF.